This TCR beta chain was documented in a study of cytomegalovirus exposure and HLA in healthy donors. Findings and caveats of the study: High sensitivity and specificity were reportedly achieved when the classifier diagnosed cytomegalovirus status.

The CDR3 runs to 16 residues. Germline V lookup: CDR1 MGHRA, CDR2 YSYEKL. V shed 3 bases and J 2 bases; nucleotides not matched to a gene: 10. Regarding this clone: Its antigen is unknown.

Here immunoSEQ multiplex PCR was the method, and the copy in TCRdb shows in-frame clones only, minus some. Found here are fewer than 100,000 clones, about 94% of them singletons; the top ten hold over 2%. The sequenced material came from PBMCs. The origin of this receptor is a woman between 18 and 29 years old in good health and CMV-seronegative. The chain links TRBV4-1 to TRBJ2-7; 7 bases map to TRBD1. CDR3 amino acids: CASSQGPDRAAYEQYF. The CDR3 nucleotides are TGCGCCAGCAGCCAGGGGCCCGACAGGGCGGCCTACGAGCAGTACTTC.